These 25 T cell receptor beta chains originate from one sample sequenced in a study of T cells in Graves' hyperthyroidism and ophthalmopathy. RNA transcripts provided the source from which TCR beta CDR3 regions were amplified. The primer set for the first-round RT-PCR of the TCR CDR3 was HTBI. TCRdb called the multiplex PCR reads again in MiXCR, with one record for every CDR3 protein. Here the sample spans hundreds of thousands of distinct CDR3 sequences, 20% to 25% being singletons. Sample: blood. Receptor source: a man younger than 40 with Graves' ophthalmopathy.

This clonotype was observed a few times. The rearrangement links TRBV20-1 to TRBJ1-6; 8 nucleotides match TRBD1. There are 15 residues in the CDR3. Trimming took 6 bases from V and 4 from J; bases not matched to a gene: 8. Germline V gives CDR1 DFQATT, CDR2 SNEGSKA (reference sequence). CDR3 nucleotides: TGCAGTGCCCGCACGGGACAGGCTTATAATTCACCCCTCCACTTT. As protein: CSARTGQAYNSPLHF.

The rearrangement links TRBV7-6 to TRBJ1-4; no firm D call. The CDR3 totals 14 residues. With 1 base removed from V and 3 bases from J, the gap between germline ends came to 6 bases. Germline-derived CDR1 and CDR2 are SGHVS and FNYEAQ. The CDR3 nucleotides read TGTGCCAGCAGCTTAGGGGGTGCTAATGAAAAACTGTTTTTT. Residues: CASSLGGANEKLFF.

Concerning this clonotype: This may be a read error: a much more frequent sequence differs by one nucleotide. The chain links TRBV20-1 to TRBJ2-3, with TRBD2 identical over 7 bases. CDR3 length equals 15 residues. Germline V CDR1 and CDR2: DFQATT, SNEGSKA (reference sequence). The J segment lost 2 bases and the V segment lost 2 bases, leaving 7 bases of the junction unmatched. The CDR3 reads CSARYWGGTTDTQYF. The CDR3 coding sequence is TGCAGTGCTAGATATTGGGGGGGGACCACAGATACGCAGTATTTT.

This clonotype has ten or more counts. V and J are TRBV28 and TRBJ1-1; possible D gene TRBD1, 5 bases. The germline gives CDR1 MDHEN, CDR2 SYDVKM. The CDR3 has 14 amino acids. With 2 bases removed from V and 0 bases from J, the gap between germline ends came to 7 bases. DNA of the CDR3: TGTGCCAGCAGTTTAACAGGCATGAACACTGAAGCTTTCTTT. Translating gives CASSLTGMNTEAFF.

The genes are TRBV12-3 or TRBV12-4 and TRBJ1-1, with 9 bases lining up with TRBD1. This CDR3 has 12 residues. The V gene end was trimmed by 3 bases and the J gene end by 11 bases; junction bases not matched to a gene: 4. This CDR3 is CASSFGTGNAFF. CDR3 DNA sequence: TGTGCCAGCAGTTTCGGGACAGGGAACGCTTTCTTT.

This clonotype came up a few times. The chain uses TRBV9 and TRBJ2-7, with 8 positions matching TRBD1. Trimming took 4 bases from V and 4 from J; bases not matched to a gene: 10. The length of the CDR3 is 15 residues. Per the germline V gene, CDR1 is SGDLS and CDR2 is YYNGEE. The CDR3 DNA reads TGTGCCAGCAGCCGCAATCAGGGGGCAGGATACGAGCAGTACTTC. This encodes CASSRNQGAGYEQYF.

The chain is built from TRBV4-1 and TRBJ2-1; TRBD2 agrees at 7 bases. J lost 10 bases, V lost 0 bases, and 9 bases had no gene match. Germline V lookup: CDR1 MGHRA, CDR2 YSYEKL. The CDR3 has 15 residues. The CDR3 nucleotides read TGCGCCAGCAGCCAAGAGACGGGAGGCCTTCGGGAGCAGTTCTTC. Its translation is CASSQETGGLREQFF.

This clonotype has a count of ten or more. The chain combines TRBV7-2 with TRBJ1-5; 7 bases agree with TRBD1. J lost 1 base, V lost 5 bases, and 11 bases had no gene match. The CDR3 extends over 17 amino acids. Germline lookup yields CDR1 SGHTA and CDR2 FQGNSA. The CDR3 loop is CASSANPGQLSNQPQHF. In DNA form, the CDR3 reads TGTGCCAGCAGCGCAAATCCGGGACAGTTAAGCAATCAGCCCCAGCATTTT.

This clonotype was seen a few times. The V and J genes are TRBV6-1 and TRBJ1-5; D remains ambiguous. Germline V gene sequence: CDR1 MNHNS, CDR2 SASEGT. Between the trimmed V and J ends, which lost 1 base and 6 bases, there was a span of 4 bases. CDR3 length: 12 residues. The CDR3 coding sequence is TGTGCCAGCAGTGAAGGTGTTCAGCCCCAGCATTTT. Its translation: CASSEGVQPQHF.

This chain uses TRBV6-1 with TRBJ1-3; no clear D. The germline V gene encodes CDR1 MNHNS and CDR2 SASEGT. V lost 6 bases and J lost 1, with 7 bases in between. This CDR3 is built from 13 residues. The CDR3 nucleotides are TGTGCCAGCAGCTCCCCATCTGGAAACACCATATATTTT. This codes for CASSSPSGNTIYF.

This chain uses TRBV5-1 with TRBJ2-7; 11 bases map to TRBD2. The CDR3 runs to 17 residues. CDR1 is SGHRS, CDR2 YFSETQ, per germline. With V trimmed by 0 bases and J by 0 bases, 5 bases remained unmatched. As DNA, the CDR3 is TGCGCCAGCAGCTTGGTGGGACTAGCGGAGAGCTCCTACGAGCAGTACTTC. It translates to CASSLVGLAESSYEQYF.

The DNA of the CDR3 is TGTGCCAGCAGCGTAGAAGGGTTAGAGACCCAGTACTTC. It translates to CASSVEGLETQYF. V usage is TRBV9 and J usage is TRBJ2-5; D uncertain. Germline assignment: CDR1 SGDLS and CDR2 YYNGEE. This CDR3 spans 13 amino acids. The V end lost 0 bases, the J end lost 4 bases, and 7 bases lay between the germline ends.

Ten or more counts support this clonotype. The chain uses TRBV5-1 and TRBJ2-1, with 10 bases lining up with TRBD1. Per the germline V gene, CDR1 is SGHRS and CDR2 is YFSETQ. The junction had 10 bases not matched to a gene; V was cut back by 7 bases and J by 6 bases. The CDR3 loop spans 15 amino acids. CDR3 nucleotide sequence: TGCGCCAGCGAGTACGGGACAGGGGTCCCCAATGAGCAGTTCTTC. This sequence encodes CASEYGTGVPNEQFF.

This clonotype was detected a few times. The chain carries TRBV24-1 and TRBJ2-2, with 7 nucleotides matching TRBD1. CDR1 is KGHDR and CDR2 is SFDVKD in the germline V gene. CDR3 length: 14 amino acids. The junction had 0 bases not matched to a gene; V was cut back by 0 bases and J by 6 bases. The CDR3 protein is CATSDLQGAGELFF. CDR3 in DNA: TGTGCCACCAGTGATTTGCAGGGGGCCGGGGAGCTGTTTTTT.

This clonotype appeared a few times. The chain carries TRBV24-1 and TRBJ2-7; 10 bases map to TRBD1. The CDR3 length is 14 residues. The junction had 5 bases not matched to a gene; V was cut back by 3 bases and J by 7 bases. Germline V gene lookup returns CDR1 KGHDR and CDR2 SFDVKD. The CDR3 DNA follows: TGTGCCACCAGTGATCCCGGGACAGGGGTGGAGCAGTACTTC. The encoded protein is CATSDPGTGVEQYF.

DNA for the CDR3: TGTGCCAGCAGCCGGGTTGCAGGGTCGTACGAGCAGTACTTC. As protein: CASSRVAGSYEQYF. The gene calls are TRBV14 and TRBJ2-7; maybe TRBD1 (5 bases). The CDR3 loop spans 14 amino acids. The germline V and J ends were trimmed by 4 bases and 4 bases, with 14 bases remaining between them. CDR1 SGHDN and CDR2 FVKESK come from the germline V gene. The full variable domain, in which reference TRBV14 and TRBJ2-7 provide the parts outside the CDR3, is EAGVTQFPSHSVIEKGQTVTLRCDPISGHDNLYWYRRVMGKEIKFLLHFVKESKQDESGMPNNRFLAERTGGTYSTLKVQPAELEDSGVYFCASSRVAGSYEQYFGPGTRLTVT.

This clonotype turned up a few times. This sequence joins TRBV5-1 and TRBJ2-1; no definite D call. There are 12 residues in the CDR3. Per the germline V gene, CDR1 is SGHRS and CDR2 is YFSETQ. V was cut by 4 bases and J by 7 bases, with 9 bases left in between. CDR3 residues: CASSIEWNEQFF. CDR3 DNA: TGCGCCAGCAGCATCGAGTGGAATGAGCAGTTCTTC.

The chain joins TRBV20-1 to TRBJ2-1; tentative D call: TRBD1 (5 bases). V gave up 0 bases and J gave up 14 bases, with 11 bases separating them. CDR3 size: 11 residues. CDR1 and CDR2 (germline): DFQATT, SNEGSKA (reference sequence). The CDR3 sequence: CSARDGLGEFF. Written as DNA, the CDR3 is TGCAGTGCTAGAGATGGATTAGGGGAGTTCTTC.

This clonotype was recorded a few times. The CDR3, as DNA: TGTGCCAGCAGCTTTAAAATGGGCTATGGCTACACCTTC. Translation: CASSFKMGYGYTF. This chain connects TRBV7-8 to TRBJ1-2, with D hard to call. Trimming removed 3 bases at V and 4 bases at J, with 9 bases between. This CDR3 is built from 13 residues. Germline V gene sequence: CDR1 SGHVS, CDR2 FQNEAQ.

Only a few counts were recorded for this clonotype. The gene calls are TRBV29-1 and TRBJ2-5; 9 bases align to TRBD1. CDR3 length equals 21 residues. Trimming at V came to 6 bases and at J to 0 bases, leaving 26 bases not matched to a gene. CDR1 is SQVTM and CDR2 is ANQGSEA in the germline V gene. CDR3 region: CSVTSIPRDRAAVRYQETQYF. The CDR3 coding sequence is TGCAGCGTAACCAGCATTCCCCGGGACAGGGCTGCGGTAAGGTACCAAGAGACCCAGTACTTC.

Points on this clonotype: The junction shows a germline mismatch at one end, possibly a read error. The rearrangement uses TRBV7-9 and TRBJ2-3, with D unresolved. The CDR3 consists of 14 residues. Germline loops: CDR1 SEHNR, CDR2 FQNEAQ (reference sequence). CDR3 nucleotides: TGTGCCGGCAGCCTATTAGTCGGGCCAGATACGCAGTATTTT. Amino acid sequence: CAGSLLVGPDTQYF.

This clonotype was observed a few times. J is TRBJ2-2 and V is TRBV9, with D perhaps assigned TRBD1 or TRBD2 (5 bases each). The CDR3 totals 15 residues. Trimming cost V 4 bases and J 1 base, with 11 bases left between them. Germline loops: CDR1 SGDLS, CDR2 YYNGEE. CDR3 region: CASSQRGGNTGELFF. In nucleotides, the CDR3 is TGTGCCAGCAGCCAGAGGGGCGGGAACACCGGGGAGCTGTTTTTT.

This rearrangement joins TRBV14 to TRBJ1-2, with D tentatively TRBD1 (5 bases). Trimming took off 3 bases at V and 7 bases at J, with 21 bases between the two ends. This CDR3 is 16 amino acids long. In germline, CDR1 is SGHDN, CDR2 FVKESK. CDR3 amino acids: CASSQLGPIFVSGYTF. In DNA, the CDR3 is TGTGCCAGCAGCCAGCTGGGACCGATCTTTGTCAGTGGCTACACCTTC.

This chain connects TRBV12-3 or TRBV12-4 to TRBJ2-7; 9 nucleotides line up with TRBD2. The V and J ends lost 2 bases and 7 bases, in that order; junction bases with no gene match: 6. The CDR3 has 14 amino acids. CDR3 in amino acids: CASSLNLAGNEQYF. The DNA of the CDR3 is TGTGCCAGCAGTTTAAACCTAGCGGGAAATGAGCAGTACTTC.

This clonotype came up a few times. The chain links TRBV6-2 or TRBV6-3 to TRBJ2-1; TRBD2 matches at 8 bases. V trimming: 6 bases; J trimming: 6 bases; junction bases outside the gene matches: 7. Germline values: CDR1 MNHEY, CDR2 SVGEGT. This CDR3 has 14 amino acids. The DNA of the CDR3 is TGTGCCAGCAGCGGGAGGGCCTACTCCAATGAGCAGTTCTTC. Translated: CASSGRAYSNEQFF.